This TCR beta chain is from a study of cytomegalovirus exposure and HLA in healthy donors. Points from the study as a whole: Among TCR beta chains, those listed as cytomegalovirus-associated numbered about 150. Among the most significant clusters, several appeared linked to common viral pathogens in a later analysis. In a later analysis, V- and J-gene trimming of beta chains associated with a DCLRE1C missense variant, replicated independently.

PCR was performed using 60 Vbeta and 13 Jbeta primers. Using immunoSEQ multiplex PCR, the repertoire was profiled, and TCRdb retains in-frame clones only, with some absent. The sample yields roughly 100,000 clones, roughly four fifths seen once. Germline loops: CDR1 SGHTS, CDR2 YDEGEE. The CDR3 covers 16 residues. Trimming stripped 0 bases from V and 2 bases from J, with 12 bases between. About this clone: Its target is not known.

The study sampled nominally healthy donors, though unrecorded immune exposures were likely. This clonotype originated in a man aged 50 to 59 in good health and CMV-seronegative. The sequenced material came from PBMCs. The J gene is TRBJ1-5, the V gene TRBV5-8; D perhaps matches TRBD1 (5 bases). CDR3 nucleotides: TGTGCCAGCAGCTTGGTCATTCCGGGGGGCAATCAGCCCCAGCATTTT. Encoded protein: CASSLVIPGGNQPQHF.